What follows are 14 T cell receptor beta chains derived from one specimen sequenced in a study of graft-versus-host responses after intestinal transplantation. Clones were read by immunoSEQ multiplex PCR, and TCRdb kept only the in-frame ones, dropping some. This sample has about 120,000 clones, with 85% to 95% found just once. What these receptors recognize is not known. Source: unstimulated CD8+ T cells sorted from spleen or lymph node cells, taken before intestinal transplant. These receptors all come from a human donor who received an intestinal transplant.

The J gene is TRBJ2-3, the V gene TRBV14; 12 bases fit TRBD2. Germline CDR1 is SGHDN and CDR2 is FVKESK. The trim removed 5 bases at V and 4 bases at J, leaving 7 bases unmatched. The CDR3 runs to 16 residues. CDR3 sequence reads: CASSYWTSGKADTQYF. The CDR3 nucleotides are TGTGCCAGCAGCTATTGGACTAGCGGGAAGGCAGATACGCAGTATTTT.

Only a few counts were recorded for this clone. J is TRBJ2-3 and V is TRBV27; 10 bases agree with TRBD1. Germline CDR1 and CDR2: MNHEY and SMNVEV (reference sequence). The CDR3 consists of 14 residues. V shed 6 bases, J shed 4 bases, and the junction held 4 bases outside the gene matches. The chain's CDR3 is CASRTGQGPDTQYF. In DNA, the CDR3 is TGTGCCAGCAGGACGGGACAGGGGCCAGATACGCAGTATTTT.

The V gene is TRBV25-1, the J gene TRBJ1-2, with D possibly being TRBD1 (5 bases). V lost 4 bases and J lost 4, with 10 bases in between. Per the germline V gene, CDR1 is MGHDK and CDR2 is SYGVNS. This CDR3 has 13 amino acids. CDR3 DNA sequence: TGTGCCAGCAGTGGGAGACAGCTCTATGGCTACACCTTC. It yields the protein CASSGRQLYGYTF.

The chain joins TRBV9 to TRBJ2-5; D gene unclear. V was pared by 0 bases and J by 2 bases, with 8 bases between. There are 14 residues in the CDR3. CDR1 is SGDLS and CDR2 is YYNGEE in the germline V gene. The CDR3 DNA reads TGTGCCAGCAGCGTAGGATATCCACAAGAGACCCAGTACTTC. Encoded protein: CASSVGYPQETQYF.

This clone was observed once. V is TRBV19 and J is TRBJ2-7; possibly TRBD2 for D (6 bases). Trimming took 3 bases from V and 6 from J, leaving 18 bases between them. Germline V CDR1 and CDR2: LNHDA, SQIVND (reference sequence). This CDR3 comprises 15 residues. CDR3 amino acids: CASSIGLASVLEQYF. The CDR3 coding sequence is TGTGCCAGTAGTATCGGTTTGGCTAGCGTCCTCGAGCAGTACTTC.

The chain combines TRBV7-9 with TRBJ1-1; D not resolved. Trimming took off 1 base at V and 5 bases at J, with 8 bases between the two ends. This CDR3 spans 13 amino acids. The germline gives CDR1 SEHNR, CDR2 FQNEAQ (reference sequence). CDR3 sequence: CASSLGTGTEAFF. DNA for the CDR3: TGTGCCAGCAGCTTAGGCACCGGGACTGAAGCTTTCTTT.

The CDR3 DNA reads TGTGCCAGCAGCCAAGGGGGGAATCAGCCCCAGCATTTT. It codes for CASSQGGNQPQHF. The chain combines TRBV4-2 with TRBJ1-5, with D maybe TRBD1 (5 bases). Trimming shortened V by 1 base and J by 4 bases, and 5 bases separated the two germline ends. CDR1 and CDR2 from the germline V gene are LGHNA and YNFKEQ. This CDR3 has 13 residues.

The gene calls are TRBV2 and TRBJ1-2, with unresolved D. Deletions cut 7 bases from V and 1 base from J, with 7 bases between. CDR3 size: 12 residues. CDR1 and CDR2 from the germline V gene are SNHLY and FYNNEI. CDR3 sequence reads: CASIRINYGYTF. CDR3 in DNA: TGTGCCAGCATAAGGATTAACTATGGCTACACCTTC.

V is TRBV5-1 and J is TRBJ2-7; D is undetermined. Deletions cut 1 base from V and 0 bases from J, with 2 bases between. The CDR3 has 12 amino acids. Germline-derived CDR1 and CDR2 are SGHRS and YFSETQ. CDR3 amino acids: CASSLPSYEQYF. The CDR3 bases are TGCGCCAGCAGCTTGCCCTCCTACGAGCAGTACTTC.

This clone was seen just once. This rearrangement joins TRBV11-1 to TRBJ1-2; TRBD1 is a possible D gene (5 bases). This CDR3 is 16 amino acids long. The germline gives CDR1 SGHAT, CDR2 FQDESV (reference sequence). Between the trimmed V and J ends, which lost 7 bases and 4 bases, there was a span of 22 bases. The CDR3 sequence: CASTPTGLGGGYGYTF. The CDR3 nucleotides are TGTGCCAGCACCCCTACGGGTCTTGGGGGTGGCTATGGCTACACCTTC.

This clone was recorded only once. This sequence joins TRBV11-1 and TRBJ2-1; D unresolved. Looked up from germline, CDR1 is SGHAT and CDR2 is FQDESV (reference sequence). The CDR3 is made up of 13 amino acids. The V end was cut by 1 base, the J end by 4 bases, with 5 bases between. The CDR3 nucleotides are TGTGCCAGCAGCTTAGGGCAATACAATGAGCAGTTCTTC. Translated, it gives CASSLGQYNEQFF.

V and J are TRBV5-5 and TRBJ2-7; the match to TRBD1 covers 7 bases. The germline V gene encodes CDR1 SGHKS and CDR2 YYEKEE (reference sequence). Germline trimming cut 4 bases from V and 5 bases from J; bases unmatched to any gene: 12. This CDR3 comprises 15 residues. CDR3 coding DNA: TGTGCCAGCAGCCCCGAACCACAGGGGAGACACGAGCAGTACTTC. The encoded protein is CASSPEPQGRHEQYF.

This clone was seen only once. V gene TRBV27 combines with J gene TRBJ2-2, with D perhaps matching TRBD1 (5 bases). Germline CDR1 MNHEY, CDR2 SMNVEV (reference sequence). The length of the CDR3 is 11 residues. The germline V and J ends were trimmed by 6 bases and 8 bases, with 7 bases remaining between them. The CDR3 nucleotides are TGTGCCAGCAGCAGGACAGGGGAGCTGTTTTTT. Translated, it gives CASSRTGELFF.

V gene TRBV29-1 combines with J gene TRBJ2-2; TRBD1 might be the D (7 bases). Looked up from germline, CDR1 is SQVTM and CDR2 is ANQGSEA. The CDR3 loop spans 14 amino acids. Deletions cut 4 bases from V and 6 bases from J, with 15 bases between. CDR3 sequence reads: CSVVTGERAGELFF. CDR3 DNA: TGCAGCGTTGTTACAGGGGAGCGGGCCGGGGAGCTGTTTTTT.